Described below is a single TCR beta chain sequence and its context. Its antigen is unknown. No base quality information exists; no much larger clone differs at one position. Other DNA sequences within the sample encode an identical CDR3. In Seattle, one collaborating source enrolled patients while the infection was active and tracked those patients longitudinally over the course of disease. Whole blood was collected in K2EDTA tubes by collaborating institutions according to the institutions' own protocols. Collaborator samples were shipped for TCRbeta analysis as frozen whole blood, isolated PBMCs, or DNA extracted from either sample type. These data belong to a study of blood T cell repertoires in COVID-19 (dated by TCRdb to 2020 to 2022). Regarding the complete study: Collaborator samples came from the United States, Italy and Spain and covered acute and convalescent phases of COVID-19. The material from the prospective study consisted of cDNA or gDNA derived from T cells, B-cell-depleted T cells, or PBMCs. Deeply sampled blood TCRbeta repertoires from subjects exposed to, actively infected with, or recovered from COVID-19 were included in the dataset. The samples were drawn from the first 160 participants of the ongoing ImmuneRACE study and from 1,254 subjects provided by 6 global collaborators. A freely available public database, intended as a resource for researchers studying the immune response to SARS-CoV-2, is where the repertoires were released. Where HLA class I and class II types were available, the types were taken from metadata supplied by the sample provider, not from assay-based typing. Nearly every sample came with metadata listing a de-identified subject ID, COVID-19 status, age in years and sex. Overall results and qualifications from the work: How much clinical and demographic metadata was included differed by source and by participant, and the metadata was provided uncurated.

TCRbeta CDR3 regions were amplified from genomic DNA using the immunoSEQ Assay, a bias-controlled multiplex PCR. Under the source paper's analysis protocol: Nucleated cell counts per sample were estimated from amplification of reference gene primers within the assay. Sequence reads were collapsed and filtered to measure the absolute abundance of every unique TCRbeta CDR3 rearrangement. For each sample, productive Simpson clonality was calculated as the square root of Simpson's diversity index across productive rearrangements. The immuneACCESS repertoire file appears here via TCRdb, limited to in-frame rearrangements. These files lack a portion of the clones; in checked studies, under half of the deficit traces to unresolved V genes, and the cause of the others is not known. V and J calls plus clone size are reproduced from that table; the DNA served to infer D and trimming. Across this sample there are 150,000 to 200,000 clones, with 80% to 95% seen only once. Of the sample, about 4.8% falls within the top ten clones.

From V the trimming removes 8 bases and from J it removes 2 bases, while the gene matches leave 6 bases of the junction unaccounted for. According to the germline V gene, CDR1 reads MNHEY and CDR2 reads SVGAGI. From the cysteine through the phenylalanine, the CDR3 covers 13 amino acids. Only the CDR3 part of the read is kept: 39 bases, read in frame from the first base. The sequence links TRBV6-5 to TRBJ2-7; 7 bases in between match TRBD2. The TCR originated in a man aged 25-40 years with COVID-19, enrolled during active disease. The sample comprised peripheral blood. DNA sequence: TGTGCCAGCGCGCCCGGGACTACCTACGAGCAGTACTTC. It specifies CASAPGTTYEQYF.